These 11 T cell receptor beta chains came from one sample sequenced in a study of chemoradiotherapy in HPV16-positive cancers. Sequencing used immunoSEQ multiplex PCR; TCRdb keeps in-frame clones, though not all of them. In the table there are over 30,000 clones, about 88% of which are singletons. Here the sequenced sample was blood, taken from a patient who underwent chemoradiotherapy. The receptors shown here come from a human donor with HPV-associated anogenital cancer.

The chain combines TRBV19 with TRBJ1-2, with 7 bases that match TRBD1. Germline V gene lookup returns CDR1 LNHDA and CDR2 SQIVND (reference sequence). The CDR3 sequence is 14 residues long. V lost 3 bases and J lost 7; bases outside the gene matches: 8. This chain's CDR3 is CASSIGGQSFGYTF. DNA of the CDR3: TGTGCCAGTAGTATCGGGGGACAGAGTTTTGGCTACACCTTC.

The gene calls are TRBV27 and TRBJ2-3, with 8 bases identical to TRBD1. The CDR3 contains 17 residues. The J segment lost 1 base and the V segment lost 3 bases, leaving 9 bases of the junction unmatched. CDR1 and CDR2 from the germline V gene are MNHEY and SMNVEV (reference sequence). CDR3 protein: CASSFLLGQGGTDTQYF. The DNA of the CDR3 is TGTGCCAGCAGTTTCCTATTAGGACAGGGCGGCACAGATACGCAGTATTTT.

This sequence joins TRBV6-5 and TRBJ1-1; tentative D call: TRBD1 (5 bases). Germline CDR1 MNHEY, CDR2 SVGAGI. CDR3 length equals 14 residues. Trimming cost V 6 bases and J 1 base, with 12 bases left between them. CDR3 bases: TGTGCCAGCAGCGATAGCGACAGGAACACTGAAGCTTTCTTT. Translated: CASSDSDRNTEAFF.

Of note for this clone: Additional DNA sequences in this sample encode the identical CDR3. The V call is TRBV15, the J call TRBJ1-4, with 7 bases aligning to TRBD1. Germline CDR1 LNHNV, CDR2 YYDKDF (reference sequence). V shed 1 base, J shed 5 bases, and the junction held 1 base outside the gene matches. CDR3 length equals 14 residues. In DNA, the CDR3 is TGTGCCACCAGCAGAGGACAGGGCAATGAAAAACTGTTTTTT. Its translation: CATSRGQGNEKLFF.

This clone was seen only a few times. V and J are TRBV2 and TRBJ1-5; a weak D match, TRBD1 (5 bases). This CDR3 has 13 residues. Trimming shortened V by 4 bases and J by 5 bases, and 9 bases separated the two germline ends. Germline-derived CDR1 and CDR2 are SNHLY and FYNNEI. The CDR3, as DNA: TGTGCCAGCAGTGGGGACCGCTATCAGCCCCAGCATTTT. This translates into CASSGDRYQPQHF.

The rearrangement uses TRBV7-2 and TRBJ2-2; the match to TRBD1 covers 8 bases. The germline V gene encodes CDR1 SGHTA and CDR2 FQGNSA. The CDR3 runs to 16 residues. V was pared by 2 bases and J by 3 bases, with 5 bases of the junction left unmatched. CDR3 nucleotide sequence: TGTGCCAGCAGCTTATGGTCAGGGGGCGACACCGGGGAGCTGTTTTTT. As protein: CASSLWSGGDTGELFF.

This rearrangement joins TRBV28 to TRBJ1-6; TRBD1 aligns across 9 bases. The CDR3 runs 16 residues. J gave up 7 bases and V 3 bases, and 7 bases lay outside the gene matches. The germline gives CDR1 MDHEN, CDR2 SYDVKM. The CDR3 nucleotides are TGTGCCAGCAGTTTTGAGAAAGGGACAGGGAATTCACCCCTCCACTTT. This gives the protein CASSFEKGTGNSPLHF. The whole variable domain, remainder taken from reference TRBV28 and TRBJ1-6, is DVKVTQSSRYLVKRTGEKVFLECVQDMDHENMFWYRQDPGLGLRLIYFSYDVKMKEKGDIPEGYSVSREKKERFSLILESASTNQTSMYLCASSFEKGTGNSPLHFGNGTRLTVT.

This chain connects TRBV5-6 to TRBJ1-2; D might be TRBD1 (5 bases). Germline CDR1 reads SGHDT; CDR2 reads YYEEEE. Deletions cut 2 bases from V and 4 bases from J, with 18 bases between. This CDR3 is built from 16 residues. The CDR3 region has the DNA TGTGCCAGCAGCTTTTGGGCGAGGGGAGGAGGCTATGGCTACACCTTC. Translating gives CASSFWARGGGYGYTF.

This clone was seen more than once but under ten times. The CDR3 DNA follows: TGCGCCAGCAGTTCTCAGGGGCCGTACTATGGCTACACCTTC. Its translation: CASSSQGPYYGYTF. This chain uses TRBV5-1 with TRBJ1-2; the D gene is possibly TRBD1 (6 bases). The CDR3 length is 14 residues. The V gene lost 5 bases and the J gene lost 3 bases, with 14 bases spanning the gap. Germline loops: CDR1 SGHRS, CDR2 YFSETQ.

This chain joins TRBV6-4 and TRBJ1-1; TRBD1 matches at 7 bases. V lost 4 bases to trimming and J lost 3 bases; unmatched junction nucleotides: 2. The germline CDR1 and CDR2 sequences are MRHNA and SNTAGT. The CDR3 consists of 13 residues. CDR3 DNA: TGTGCCAGCAGTGTTCAGGGGGACACTGAAGCTTTCTTT. Translation: CASSVQGDTEAFF.

This clone was observed once. V usage is TRBV2 and J usage is TRBJ1-1, with D possibly TRBD1 on 6 matching bases. CDR3 length: 14 amino acids. Trimming pared 6 bases from V and 3 bases from J, leaving 14 bases between. Germline V gives CDR1 SNHLY, CDR2 FYNNEI. The CDR3 bases are TGTGCCAGCAGGGATCCTAGGGGGGACACTGAAGCTTTCTTT. This gives the protein CASRDPRGDTEAFF.